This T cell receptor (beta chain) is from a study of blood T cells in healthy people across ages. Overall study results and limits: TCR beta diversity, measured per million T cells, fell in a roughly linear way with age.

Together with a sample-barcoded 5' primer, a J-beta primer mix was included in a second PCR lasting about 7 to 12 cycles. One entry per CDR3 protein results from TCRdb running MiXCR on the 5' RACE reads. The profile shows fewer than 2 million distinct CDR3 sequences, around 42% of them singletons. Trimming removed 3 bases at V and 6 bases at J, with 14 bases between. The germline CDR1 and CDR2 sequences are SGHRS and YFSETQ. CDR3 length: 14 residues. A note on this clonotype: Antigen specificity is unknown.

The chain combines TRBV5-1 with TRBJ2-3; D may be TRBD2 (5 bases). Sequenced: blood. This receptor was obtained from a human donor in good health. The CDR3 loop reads CASSWYTEVDTQYF. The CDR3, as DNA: TGCGCCAGCAGCTGGTACACGGAGGTCGATACGCAGTATTTT.